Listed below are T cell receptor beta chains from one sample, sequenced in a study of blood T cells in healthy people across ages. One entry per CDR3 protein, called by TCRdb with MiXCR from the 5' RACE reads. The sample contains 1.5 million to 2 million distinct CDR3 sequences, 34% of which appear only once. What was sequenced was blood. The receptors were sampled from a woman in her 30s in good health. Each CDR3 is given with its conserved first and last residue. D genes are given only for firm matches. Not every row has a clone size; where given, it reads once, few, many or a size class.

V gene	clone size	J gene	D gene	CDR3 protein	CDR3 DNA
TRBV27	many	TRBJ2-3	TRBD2	CASSLGTSGRDTQYF	TGTGCCAGCAGTTTAGGGACTAGCGGAAGAGATACGCAGTATTTT
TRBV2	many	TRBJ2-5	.	CASRGQETQYF	TGTGCCAGCAGAGGACAAGAGACCCAGTACTTC
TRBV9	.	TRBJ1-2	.	CASSVQNAGYTF	TGTGCCAGCAGCGTCCAAAACGCTGGCTACACCTTC
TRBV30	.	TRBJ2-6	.	CAWNRSRGSGANVLTF	TGTGCCTGGAATAGGAGCAGGGGCTCTGGGGCCAACGTCCTGACTTTC
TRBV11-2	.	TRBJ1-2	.	CASSNQGKGYGYTF	TGTGCCAGCAGCAACCAGGGGAAAGGCTATGGCTACACCTTC
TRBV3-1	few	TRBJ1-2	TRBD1	CASSQSTGLYGYTF	TGTGCCAGCAGCCAATCGACAGGGCTCTATGGCTACACCTTC
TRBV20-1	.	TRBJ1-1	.	CSPTAGKAEAFF	TGCAGCCCCACGGCGGGTAAGGCTGAAGCTTTCTTT
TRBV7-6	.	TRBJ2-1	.	CASSLNRDGTNEQFF	TGTGCCAGCAGTCTGAACAGGGATGGGACGAATGAGCAGTTCTTC
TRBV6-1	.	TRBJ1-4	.	CASSEQGSRGKLFF	TGTGCCAGCAGTGAACAAGGCTCGCGGGGAAAACTGTTTTTT
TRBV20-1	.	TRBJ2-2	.	CSASWSSSTGELFF	TGCAGTGCTAGCTGGTCCTCGAGCACCGGGGAGCTGTTTTTT
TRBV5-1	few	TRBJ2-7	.	CASSLDRFSYEQYF	TGCGCCAGCAGCTTGGACCGATTCTCCTACGAGCAGTACTTC
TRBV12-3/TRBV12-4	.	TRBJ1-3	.	CASSYGGNTIYF	TGTGCCAGCAGTTATGGGGGGAACACCATATATTTT
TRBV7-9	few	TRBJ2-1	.	CASSSQRTNEQFF	TGTGCCAGCAGCTCACAGCGTACCAATGAGCAGTTCTTC
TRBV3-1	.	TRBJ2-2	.	CASSPTSFTGELFF	TGTGCCAGCAGCCCGACTAGTTTCACCGGGGAGCTGTTTTTT
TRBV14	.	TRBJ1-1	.	CASSRETNSEAFF	TGTGCCAGCAGCCGGGAAACGAACTCTGAAGCTTTCTTT
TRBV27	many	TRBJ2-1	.	CASSLSRVGIAGHEQFF	TGTGCCAGCAGTTTATCGAGGGTTGGGATAGCCGGGCATGAGCAGTTCTTC
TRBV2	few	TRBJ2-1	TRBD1	CASSMGQGAGEQFF	TGTGCCAGCAGTATGGGACAGGGGGCCGGTGAGCAGTTCTTC
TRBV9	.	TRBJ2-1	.	CASREGGDITYNEQFF	TGTGCCAGCAGGGAGGGGGGGGACATAACCTACAATGAGCAGTTCTTC
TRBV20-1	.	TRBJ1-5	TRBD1	CSAMTGANNQPQHF	TGCAGTGCTATGACAGGGGCCAACAATCAGCCCCAGCATTTT
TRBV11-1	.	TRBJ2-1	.	CASSVTGYSSYNEQFF	TGTGCCAGCAGCGTCACAGGGTATAGCTCCTACAATGAGCAGTTCTTC
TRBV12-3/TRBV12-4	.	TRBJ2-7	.	CASSSSTFGEQYF	TGTGCCAGCAGCTCATCGACTTTTGGCGAGCAGTACTTC
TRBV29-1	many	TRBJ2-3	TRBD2	CSVLGGTVTDTQYF	TGCAGCGTTCTCGGGGGGACCGTCACAGATACGCAGTATTTT
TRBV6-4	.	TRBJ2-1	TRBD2	CANPVAGGNEQFF	TGTGCCAACCCCGTCGCGGGGGGCAATGAGCAGTTCTTC
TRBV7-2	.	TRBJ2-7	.	CASSLLRDMGRGSYEQYF	TGTGCCAGTAGCTTATTGCGGGACATGGGGAGGGGGTCCTACGAGCAGTACTTC
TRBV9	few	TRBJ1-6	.	CASSVYDTPGGSPLHF	TGTGCCAGCAGCGTGTACGACACCCCTGGCGGTTCACCCCTCCACTTT
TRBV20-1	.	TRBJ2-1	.	CSARNSGGGQYNEQFF	TGCAGTGCTAGGAACTCTGGGGGGGGGCAGTACAATGAGCAGTTCTTC
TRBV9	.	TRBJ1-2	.	CASSVEGESPYGHTF	TGTGCCAGCAGCGTAGAAGGGGAAAGCCCCTATGGTCACACCTTC
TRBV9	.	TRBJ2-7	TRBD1	CASSAMTGSYEQYF	TGTGCCAGCAGCGCAATGACAGGGTCCTACGAGCAGTACTTC
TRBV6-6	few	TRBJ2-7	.	CASSSWTVKSSYEQYF	TGTGCCAGCAGTTCCTGGACGGTCAAGTCCTCCTACGAGCAGTACTTC
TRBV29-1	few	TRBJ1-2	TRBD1	CSVEQGAGGYTF	TGCAGCGTTGAACAGGGGGCGGGTGGCTACACCTTC
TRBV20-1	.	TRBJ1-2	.	CSARDSTRGTGYTF	TGCAGTGCTAGAGATTCCACTCGGGGAACCGGCTACACCTTC
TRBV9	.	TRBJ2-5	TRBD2	CASSAGGRETQYF	TGTGCCAGCAGCGCGGGGGGGAGGGAGACCCAGTACTTC
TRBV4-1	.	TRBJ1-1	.	CASSQRDTGALNTEAFF	TGCGCCAGCAGCCAACGGGACACCGGCGCCTTGAACACTGAAGCTTTCTTT
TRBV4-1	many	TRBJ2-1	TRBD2	CASSQAEDRFSGLAGLNEQFF	TGCGCCAGCAGCCAAGCCGAAGATCGGTTTTCGGGACTAGCGGGGCTCAATGAGCAGTTCTTC
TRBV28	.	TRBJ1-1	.	CASSLSRSSTEAFF	TGTGCCAGCAGTTTGTCCCGGAGCAGCACTGAAGCTTTCTTT
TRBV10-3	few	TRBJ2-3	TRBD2	CAISGTSGEGNTQYF	TGTGCCATCAGTGGGACTAGCGGTGAAGGGAATACGCAGTATTTT
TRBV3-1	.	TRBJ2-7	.	CASSQWGQVAEQYF	TGTGCCAGCAGCCAATGGGGTCAGGTTGCCGAGCAGTACTTC
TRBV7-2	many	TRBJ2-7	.	CASSRTEGTYEQYF	TGTGCCAGCAGCCGAACGGAAGGGACCTACGAGCAGTACTTC
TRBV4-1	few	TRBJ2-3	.	CASSQTNFVGQRTDTQYF	TGCGCCAGCAGCCAGACCAATTTCGTAGGACAGCGCACAGATACGCAGTATTTT
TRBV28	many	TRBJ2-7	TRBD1	CATGTGAYEQYF	TGTGCCACCGGGACAGGGGCCTACGAGCAGTACTTC
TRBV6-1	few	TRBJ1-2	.	CASSERDFAPAYYGYTF	TGTGCCAGCAGTGAACGTGATTTCGCCCCGGCATACTATGGCTACACCTTC
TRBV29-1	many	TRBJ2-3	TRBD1	CSVDRGLGTDTQYF	TGCAGCGTGGACAGGGGGCTAGGCACAGATACGCAGTATTTT
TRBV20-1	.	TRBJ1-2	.	CSARDRRGTRGYTF	TGCAGTGCTAGAGATCGGCGCGGAACGAGAGGCTACACCTTC
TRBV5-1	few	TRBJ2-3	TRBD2	CASSLGGLAGGDTQYF	TGCGCCAGCAGCTTGGGAGGTCTAGCGGGCGGCGATACGCAGTATTTT
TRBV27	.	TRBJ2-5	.	CASTLYAGGGRETQYF	TGTGCCAGCACCCTATATGCTGGAGGCGGAAGAGAGACCCAGTACTTC
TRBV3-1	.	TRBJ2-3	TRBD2	CASKASGGTDTQYF	TGTGCCAGCAAGGCTAGCGGGGGGACGGATACGCAGTATTTT
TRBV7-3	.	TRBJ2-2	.	CASSLKPNGISPTGELFF	TGTGCCAGCAGCTTAAAACCCAACGGGATTTCGCCCACCGGGGAGCTGTTTTTT
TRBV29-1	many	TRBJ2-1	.	CSVDKSSYNEQFF	TGCAGCGTTGACAAGAGCTCCTACAATGAGCAGTTCTTC
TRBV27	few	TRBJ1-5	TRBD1	CASSSIQGGLSNQPQHF	TGTGCCAGCAGTTCGATACAGGGGGGACTTAGCAATCAGCCCCAGCATTTT
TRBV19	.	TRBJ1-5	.	CASSPSEKANQPQHF	TGTGCCAGTAGCCCGTCCGAAAAGGCCAATCAGCCCCAGCATTTT
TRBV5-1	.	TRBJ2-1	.	CASQDKGVKSSYNEQFF	TGCGCCAGCCAGGACAAGGGAGTTAAGAGCTCCTACAATGAGCAGTTCTTC
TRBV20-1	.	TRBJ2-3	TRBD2	CSASGLAGGPGDTQYF	TGCAGTGCGTCGGGACTAGCGGGGGGGCCAGGAGATACGCAGTATTTT
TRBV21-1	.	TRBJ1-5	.	CASSSRQGHYRNSNQPQHF	TGTGCCAGCAGCTCAAGACAGGGACACTATAGGAATAGCAATCAGCCCCAGCATTTT
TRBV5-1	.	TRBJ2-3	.	CASKPLPTFTDTQYF	TGCGCCAGCAAACCCCTCCCCACGTTTACAGATACGCAGTATTTT
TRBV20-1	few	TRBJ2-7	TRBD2	CSAAQGTSPFEQYF	TGCAGTGCTGCTCAGGGGACTAGCCCTTTTGAGCAGTACTTC